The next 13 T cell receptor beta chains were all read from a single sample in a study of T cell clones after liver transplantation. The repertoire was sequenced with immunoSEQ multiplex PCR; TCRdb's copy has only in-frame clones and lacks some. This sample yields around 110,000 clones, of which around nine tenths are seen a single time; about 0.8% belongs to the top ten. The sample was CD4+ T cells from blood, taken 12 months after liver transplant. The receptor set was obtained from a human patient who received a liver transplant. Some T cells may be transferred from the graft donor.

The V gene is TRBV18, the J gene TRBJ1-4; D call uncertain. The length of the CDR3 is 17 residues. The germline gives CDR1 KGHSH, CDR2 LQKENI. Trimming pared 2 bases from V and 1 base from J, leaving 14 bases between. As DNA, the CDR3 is TGTGCCAGCTCACCAGAGCGTCCGGGGATAACTAATGAAAAACTGTTTTTT. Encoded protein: CASSPERPGITNEKLFF. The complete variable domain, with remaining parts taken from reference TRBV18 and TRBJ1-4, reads NAGVMQNPRHLVRRRGQEARLRCSPMKGHSHVYWYRQLPEEGLKFMVYLQKENIIDESGMPKERFSAEFPKEGPSILRIQQVVRGDSAAYFCASSPERPGITNEKLFFGSGTQLSVL.

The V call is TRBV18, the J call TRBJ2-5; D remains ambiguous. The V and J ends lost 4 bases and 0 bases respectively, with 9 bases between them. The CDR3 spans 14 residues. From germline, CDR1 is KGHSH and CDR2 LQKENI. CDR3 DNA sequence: TGTGCCAGCTCACTTCAACAGTACCAAGAGACCCAGTACTTC. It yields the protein CASSLQQYQETQYF.

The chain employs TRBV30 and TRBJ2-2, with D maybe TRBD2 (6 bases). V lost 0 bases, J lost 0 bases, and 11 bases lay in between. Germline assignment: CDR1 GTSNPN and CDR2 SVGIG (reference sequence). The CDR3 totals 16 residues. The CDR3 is CAWSVRVAANTGELFF. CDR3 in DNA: TGTGCCTGGAGTGTACGGGTAGCGGCGAACACCGGGGAGCTGTTTTTT.

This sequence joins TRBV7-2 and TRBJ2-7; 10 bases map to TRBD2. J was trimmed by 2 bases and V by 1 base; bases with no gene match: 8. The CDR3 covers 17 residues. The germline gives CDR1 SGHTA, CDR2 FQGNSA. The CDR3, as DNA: TGTGCCAGCAGCTTAGAAGCTAGCGGGAGAGGTCCCTACGAGCAGTACTTC. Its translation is CASSLEASGRGPYEQYF. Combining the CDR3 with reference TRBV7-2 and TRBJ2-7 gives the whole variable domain GAGVSQSPSNKVTEKGKDVELRCDPISGHTALYWYRQSLGQGLEFLIYFQGNSAPDKSGLPSDRFSAERTGGSVSTLTIQRTQQEDSAVYLCASSLEASGRGPYEQYFGPGTRLTVT.

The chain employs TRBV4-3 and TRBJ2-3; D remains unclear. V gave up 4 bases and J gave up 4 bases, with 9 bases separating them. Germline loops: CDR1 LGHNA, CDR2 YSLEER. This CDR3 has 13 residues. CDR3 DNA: TGCGCCAGCAGCCGCCAACAGTCAGATACGCAGTATTTT. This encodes CASSRQQSDTQYF.

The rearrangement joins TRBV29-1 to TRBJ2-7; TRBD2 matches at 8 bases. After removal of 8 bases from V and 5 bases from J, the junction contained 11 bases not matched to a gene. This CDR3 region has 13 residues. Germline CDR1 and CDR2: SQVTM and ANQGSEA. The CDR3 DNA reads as TGCAGCTCAAGCGGGAGCGGCGTGGACGAGCAGTACTTC. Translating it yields CSSSGSGVDEQYF.

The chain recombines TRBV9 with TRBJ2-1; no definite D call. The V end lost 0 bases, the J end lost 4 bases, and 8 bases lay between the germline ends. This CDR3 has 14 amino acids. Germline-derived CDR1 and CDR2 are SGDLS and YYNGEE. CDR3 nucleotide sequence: TGTGCCAGCAGCGTAGGACTTCAGTACAATGAGCAGTTCTTC. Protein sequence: CASSVGLQYNEQFF.

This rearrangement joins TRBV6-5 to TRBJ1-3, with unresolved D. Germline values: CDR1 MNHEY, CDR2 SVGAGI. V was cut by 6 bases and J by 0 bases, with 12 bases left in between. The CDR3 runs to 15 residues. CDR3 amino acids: CASRGSGLSGNTIYF. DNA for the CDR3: TGTGCCAGCAGGGGCTCTGGCCTCTCTGGAAACACCATATATTTT.

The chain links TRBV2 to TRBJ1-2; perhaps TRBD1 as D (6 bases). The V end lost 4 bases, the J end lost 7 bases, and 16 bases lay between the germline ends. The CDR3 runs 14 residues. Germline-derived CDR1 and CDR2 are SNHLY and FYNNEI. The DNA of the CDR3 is TGTGCCAGCAGTGCACTTACAGGGTTGGGTGGCTACACCTTC. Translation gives CASSALTGLGGYTF. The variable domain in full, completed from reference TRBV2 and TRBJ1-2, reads EPEVTQTPSHQVTQMGQEVILRCVPISNHLYFYWYRQILGQKVEFLVSFYNNEISEKSEIFDDQFSVERPDGSNFTLKIRSTKLEDSAMYFCASSALTGLGGYTFGSGTRLTVV.

The CDR3 sequence is CASCSSMGSEAFF. Here the CDR3 DNA reads TGTGCCAGCTGCTCCTCCATGGGGTCAGAAGCTTTCTTT. The rearrangement links TRBV18 to TRBJ1-1; D ambiguous. This CDR3 has 13 residues. Per germline, CDR1 KGHSH and CDR2 LQKENI. The V gene lost 7 bases and the J gene lost 8 bases, with 17 bases spanning the gap. The full variable domain, in which reference TRBV18 and TRBJ1-1 provide the parts outside the CDR3, is NAGVMQNPRHLVRRRGQEARLRCSPMKGHSHVYWYRQLPEEGLKFMVYLQKENIIDESGMPKERFSAEFPKEGPSILRIQQVVRGDSAAYFCASCSSMGSEAFFGQGTRLTVV.

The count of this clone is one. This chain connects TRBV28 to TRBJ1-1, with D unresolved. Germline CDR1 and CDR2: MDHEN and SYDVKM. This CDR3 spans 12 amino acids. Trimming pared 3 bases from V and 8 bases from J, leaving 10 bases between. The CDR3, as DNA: TGTGCCAGCAGTTTTGCGGGGTTGGAAGCTTTCTTT. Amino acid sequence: CASSFAGLEAFF.

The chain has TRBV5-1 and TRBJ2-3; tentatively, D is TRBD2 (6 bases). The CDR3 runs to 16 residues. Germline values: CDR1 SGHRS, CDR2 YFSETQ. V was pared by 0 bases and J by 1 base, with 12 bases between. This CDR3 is CASSLVGSGGTDTQYF. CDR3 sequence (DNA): TGCGCCAGCAGCTTGGTTGGTAGCGGAGGCACAGATACGCAGTATTTT.

The CDR3 coding sequence is TGTGCCAGCAGCTTGCCCCATACCGGGGAGCTGTTTTTT. It yields the protein CASSLPHTGELFF. This chain links TRBV5-4 with TRBJ2-2, with D uncertain. CDR1 and CDR2 from the germline V gene are SGHNT and YYREEE (reference sequence). V was pared by 1 base and J by 5 bases, with 6 bases between. This CDR3 is built from 13 residues. The full variable domain, rest sourced from reference TRBV5-4 and TRBJ2-2, is ETGVTQSPTHLIKTRGQQVTLRCSSQSGHNTVSWYQQALGQGPQFIFQYYREEENGRGNFPPRFSGLQFPNYSSELNVNALELDDSALYLCASSLPHTGELFFGEGSRLTVL.